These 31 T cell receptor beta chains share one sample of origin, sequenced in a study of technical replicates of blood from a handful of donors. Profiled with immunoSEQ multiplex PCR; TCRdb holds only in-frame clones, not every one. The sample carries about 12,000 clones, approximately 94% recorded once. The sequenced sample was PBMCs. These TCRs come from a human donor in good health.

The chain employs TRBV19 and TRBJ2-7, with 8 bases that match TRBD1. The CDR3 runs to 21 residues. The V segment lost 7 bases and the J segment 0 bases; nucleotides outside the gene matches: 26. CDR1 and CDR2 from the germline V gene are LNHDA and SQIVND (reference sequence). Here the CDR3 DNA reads TGTGCCAGTAAAAGTAAATGGGGTGGGGACAGGAATATTCTCGCCTCCTACGAGCAGTACTTC. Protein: CASKSKWGGDRNILASYEQYF.

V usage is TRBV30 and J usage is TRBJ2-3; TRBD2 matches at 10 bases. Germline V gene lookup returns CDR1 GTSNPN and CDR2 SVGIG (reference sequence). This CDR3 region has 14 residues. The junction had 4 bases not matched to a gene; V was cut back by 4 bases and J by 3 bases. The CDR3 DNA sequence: TGTGCCTGGAACAGCGGGGGGGGAACAGATACGCAGTATTTT. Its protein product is CAWNSGGGTDTQYF.

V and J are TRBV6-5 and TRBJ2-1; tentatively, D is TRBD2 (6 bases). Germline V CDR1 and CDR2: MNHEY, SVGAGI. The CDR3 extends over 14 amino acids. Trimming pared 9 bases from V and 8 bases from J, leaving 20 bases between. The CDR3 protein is CASRGRGRFHEQFF. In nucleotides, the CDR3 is TGTGCCAGTCGGGGACGAGGGAGGTTCCATGAGCAGTTCTTC.

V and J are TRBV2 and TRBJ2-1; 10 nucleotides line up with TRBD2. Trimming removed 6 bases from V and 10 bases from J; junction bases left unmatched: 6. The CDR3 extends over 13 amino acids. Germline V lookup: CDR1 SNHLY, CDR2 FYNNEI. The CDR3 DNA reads TGTGCCAGCAGCGAGCTGGGACTAGCGGAGCAGTTCTTC. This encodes CASSELGLAEQFF.

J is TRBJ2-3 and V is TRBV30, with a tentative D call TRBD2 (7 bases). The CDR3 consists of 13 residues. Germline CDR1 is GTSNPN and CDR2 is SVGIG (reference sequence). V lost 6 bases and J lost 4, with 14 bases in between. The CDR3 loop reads CACSRGGADTQYF. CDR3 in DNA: TGTGCCTGTTCAAGGGGGGGCGCAGATACGCAGTATTTT. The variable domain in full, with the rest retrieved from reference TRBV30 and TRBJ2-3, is SQTIHQWPATLVQPVGSPLSLECTVEGTSNPNLYWYRQAAGRGLQLLFYSVGIGQISSEVPQNLSASRPQDRQFILSSKKLLLSDSGFYLCACSRGGADTQYFGPGTRLTVL.

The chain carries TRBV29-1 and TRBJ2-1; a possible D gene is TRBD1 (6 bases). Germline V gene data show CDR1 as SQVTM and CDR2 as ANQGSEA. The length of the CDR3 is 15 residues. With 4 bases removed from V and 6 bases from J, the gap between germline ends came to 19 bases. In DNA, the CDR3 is TGCAGCGTTGGCGGAACAACAGGGTTCCGCAATGAGCAGTTCTTC. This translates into CSVGGTTGFRNEQFF.

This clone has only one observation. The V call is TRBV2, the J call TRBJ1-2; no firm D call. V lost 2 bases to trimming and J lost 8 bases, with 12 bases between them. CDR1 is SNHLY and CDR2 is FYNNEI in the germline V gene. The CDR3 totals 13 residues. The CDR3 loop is CASSEKASEGYTF. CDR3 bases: TGTGCCAGCAGTGAAAAGGCCTCGGAGGGCTACACCTTC.

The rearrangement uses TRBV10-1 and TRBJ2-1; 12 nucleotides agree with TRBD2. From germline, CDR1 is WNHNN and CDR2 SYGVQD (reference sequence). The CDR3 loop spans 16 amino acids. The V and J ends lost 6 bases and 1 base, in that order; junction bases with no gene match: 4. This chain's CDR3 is CASSQTSGRSYNEQFF. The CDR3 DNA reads TGCGCCAGCAGCCAGACTAGCGGGAGATCCTACAATGAGCAGTTCTTC.

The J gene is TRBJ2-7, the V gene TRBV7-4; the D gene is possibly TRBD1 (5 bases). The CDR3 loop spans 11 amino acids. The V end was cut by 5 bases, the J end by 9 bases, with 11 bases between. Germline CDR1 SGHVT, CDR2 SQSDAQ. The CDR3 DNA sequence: TGTGCCAGCAGCCCCGTTAGGGGGCAGTACTTC. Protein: CASSPVRGQYF.

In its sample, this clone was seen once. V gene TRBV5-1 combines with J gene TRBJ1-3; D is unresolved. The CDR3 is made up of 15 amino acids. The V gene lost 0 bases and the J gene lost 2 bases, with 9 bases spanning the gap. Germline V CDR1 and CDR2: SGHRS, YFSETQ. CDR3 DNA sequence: TGCGCCAGCAGCTTGGACGACTCTCCTGGAAACACCATATATTTT. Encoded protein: CASSLDDSPGNTIYF.

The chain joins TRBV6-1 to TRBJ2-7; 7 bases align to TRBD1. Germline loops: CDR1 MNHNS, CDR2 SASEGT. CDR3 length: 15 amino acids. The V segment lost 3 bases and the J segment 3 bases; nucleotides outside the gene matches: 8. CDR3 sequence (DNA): TGTGCCAGCAGTGACCCCCGGACAGGAAACTACGAGCAGTACTTC. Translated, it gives CASSDPRTGNYEQYF.

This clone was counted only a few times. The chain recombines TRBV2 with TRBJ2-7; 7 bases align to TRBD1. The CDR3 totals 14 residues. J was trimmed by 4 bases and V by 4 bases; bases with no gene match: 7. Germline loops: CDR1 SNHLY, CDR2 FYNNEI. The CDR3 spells CASSAAGGWYEQYF. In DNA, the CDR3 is TGTGCCAGCAGTGCGGCAGGGGGTTGGTACGAGCAGTACTTC.

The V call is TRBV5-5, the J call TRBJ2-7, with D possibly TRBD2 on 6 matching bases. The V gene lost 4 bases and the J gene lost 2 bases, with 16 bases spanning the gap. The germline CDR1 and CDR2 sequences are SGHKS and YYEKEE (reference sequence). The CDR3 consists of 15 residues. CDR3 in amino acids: CASSAIADIAYEQYF. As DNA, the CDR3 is TGTGCCAGCAGCGCCATAGCGGATATAGCCTACGAGCAGTACTTC.

This CDR3 is CASSLVSGEQFF. CDR3 DNA: TGTGCCAGCAGCTTAGTTTCCGGTGAGCAGTTCTTC. The rearrangement links TRBV13 to TRBJ2-1, with D unclear. V gave up 1 base and J gave up 9 bases, with 7 bases separating them. Germline-derived CDR1 and CDR2 are PRHDT and FYEKMQ (reference sequence). The length of the CDR3 is 12 residues.

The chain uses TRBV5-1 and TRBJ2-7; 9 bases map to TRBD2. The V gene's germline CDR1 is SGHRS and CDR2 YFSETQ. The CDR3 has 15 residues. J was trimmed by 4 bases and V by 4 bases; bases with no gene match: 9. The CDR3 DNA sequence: TGCGCCAGCAGCCAACCGGGACTAGCAGGATACGAGCAGTACTTC. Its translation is CASSQPGLAGYEQYF.

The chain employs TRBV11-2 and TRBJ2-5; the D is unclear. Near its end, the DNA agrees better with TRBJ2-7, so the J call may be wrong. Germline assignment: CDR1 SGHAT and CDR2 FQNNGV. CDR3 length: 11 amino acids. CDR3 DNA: TGTGCCAGCAGCTTTATCTACGAGCAGTACTTC. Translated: CASSFIYEQYF.

This CDR3 reads CASSPLAGAYNEQFF. CDR3 bases: TGCGCCAGCAGCCCCCTAGCGGGAGCTTACAATGAGCAGTTCTTC. This chain links TRBV5-1 with TRBJ2-1; 10 bases line up with TRBD2. Per the germline V gene, CDR1 is SGHRS and CDR2 is YFSETQ. J gave up 4 bases and V 4 bases, and 5 bases lay outside the gene matches. The CDR3 spans 15 residues.

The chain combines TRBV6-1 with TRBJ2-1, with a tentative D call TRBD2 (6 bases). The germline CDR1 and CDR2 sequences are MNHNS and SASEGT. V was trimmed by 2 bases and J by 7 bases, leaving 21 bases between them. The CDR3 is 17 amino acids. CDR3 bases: TGTGCCAGCAGTGAAATCCACACTAGCACCTGGACTAATGAGCAGTTCTTC. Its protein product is CASSEIHTSTWTNEQFF.

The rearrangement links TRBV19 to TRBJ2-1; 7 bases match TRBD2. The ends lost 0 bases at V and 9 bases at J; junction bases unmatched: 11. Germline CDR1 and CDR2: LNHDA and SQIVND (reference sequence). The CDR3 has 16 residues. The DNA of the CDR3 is TGTGCCAGTAGTATAGATCCCAGCGGGACCCCTAGTGAGCAGTTCTTC. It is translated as CASSIDPSGTPSEQFF.

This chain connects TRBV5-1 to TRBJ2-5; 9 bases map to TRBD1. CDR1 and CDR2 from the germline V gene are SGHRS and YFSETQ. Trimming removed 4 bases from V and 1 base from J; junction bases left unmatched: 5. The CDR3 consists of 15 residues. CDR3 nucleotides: TGCGCCAGCAGCGTGGGACAGGGTTTCCAAGAGACCCAGTACTTC. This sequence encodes CASSVGQGFQETQYF.

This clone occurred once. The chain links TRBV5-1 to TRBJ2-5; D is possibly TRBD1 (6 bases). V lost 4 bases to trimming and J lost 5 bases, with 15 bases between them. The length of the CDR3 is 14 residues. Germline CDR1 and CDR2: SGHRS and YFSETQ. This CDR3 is CASSPTGSPETQYF. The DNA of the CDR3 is TGCGCCAGCAGCCCGACAGGCAGCCCGGAGACCCAGTACTTC.

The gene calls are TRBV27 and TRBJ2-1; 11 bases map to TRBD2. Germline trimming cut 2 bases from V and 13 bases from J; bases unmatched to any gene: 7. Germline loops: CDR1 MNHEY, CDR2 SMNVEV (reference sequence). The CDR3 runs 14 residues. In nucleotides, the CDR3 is TGTGCCAGCAGTTTAGCCGGGACTAGCGGCCTACAGTTCTTC. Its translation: CASSLAGTSGLQFF.

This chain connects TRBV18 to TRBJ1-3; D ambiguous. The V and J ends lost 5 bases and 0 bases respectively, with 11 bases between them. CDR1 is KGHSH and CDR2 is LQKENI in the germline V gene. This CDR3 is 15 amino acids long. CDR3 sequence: CASSIDKFSGNTIYF. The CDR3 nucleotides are TGTGCCAGCTCAATAGACAAATTCTCTGGAAACACCATATATTTT.

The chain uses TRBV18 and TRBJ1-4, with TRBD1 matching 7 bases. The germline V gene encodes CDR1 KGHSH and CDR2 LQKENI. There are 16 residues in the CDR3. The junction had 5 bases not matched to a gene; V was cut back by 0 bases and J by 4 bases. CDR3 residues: CASSPPGTDLNEKLFF. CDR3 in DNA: TGTGCCAGCTCACCACCGGGGACAGATCTTAATGAAAAACTGTTTTTT. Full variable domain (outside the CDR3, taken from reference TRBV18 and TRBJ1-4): NAGVMQNPRHLVRRRGQEARLRCSPMKGHSHVYWYRQLPEEGLKFMVYLQKENIIDESGMPKERFSAEFPKEGPSILRIQQVVRGDSAAYFCASSPPGTDLNEKLFFGSGTQLSVL.

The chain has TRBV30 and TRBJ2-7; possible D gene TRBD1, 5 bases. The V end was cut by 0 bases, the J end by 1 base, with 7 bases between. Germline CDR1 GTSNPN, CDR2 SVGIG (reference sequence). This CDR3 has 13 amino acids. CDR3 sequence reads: CAWSVDRSYEQYF. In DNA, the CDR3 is TGTGCCTGGAGTGTTGACAGATCCTACGAGCAGTACTTC.

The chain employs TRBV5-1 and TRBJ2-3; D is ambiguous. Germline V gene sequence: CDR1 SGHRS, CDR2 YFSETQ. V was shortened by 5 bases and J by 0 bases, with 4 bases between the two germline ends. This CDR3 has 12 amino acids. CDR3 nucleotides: TGCGCCAGCAGGCAGAGCACAGATACGCAGTATTTT. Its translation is CASRQSTDTQYF. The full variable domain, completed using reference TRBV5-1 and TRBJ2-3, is KAGVTQTPRYLIKTRGQQVTLSCSPISGHRSVSWYQQTPGQGLQFLFEYFSETQRNKGNFPGRFSGRQFSNSRSEMNVSTLELGDSALYLCASRQSTDTQYFGPGTRLTVL.

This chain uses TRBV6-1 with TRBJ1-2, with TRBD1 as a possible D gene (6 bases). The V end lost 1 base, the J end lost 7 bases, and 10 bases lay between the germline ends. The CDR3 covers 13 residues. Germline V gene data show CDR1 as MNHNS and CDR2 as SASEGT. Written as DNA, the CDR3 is TGTGCCAGCAGTGAAGGGGAGACAGGTGGCTACACCTTC. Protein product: CASSEGETGGYTF.

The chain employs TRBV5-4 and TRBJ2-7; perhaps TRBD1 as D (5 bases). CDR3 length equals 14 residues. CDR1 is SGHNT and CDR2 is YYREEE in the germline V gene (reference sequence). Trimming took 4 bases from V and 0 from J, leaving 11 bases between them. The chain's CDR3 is CASSLRTSSYEQYF. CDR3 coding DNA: TGTGCCAGCAGCCTACGGACAAGCTCCTACGAGCAGTACTTC.

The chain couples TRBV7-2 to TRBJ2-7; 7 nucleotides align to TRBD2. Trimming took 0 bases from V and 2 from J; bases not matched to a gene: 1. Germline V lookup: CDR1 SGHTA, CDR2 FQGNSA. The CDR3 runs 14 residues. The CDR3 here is CASSLAGGPYEQYF. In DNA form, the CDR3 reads TGTGCCAGCAGCTTAGCGGGAGGGCCCTACGAGCAGTACTTC.

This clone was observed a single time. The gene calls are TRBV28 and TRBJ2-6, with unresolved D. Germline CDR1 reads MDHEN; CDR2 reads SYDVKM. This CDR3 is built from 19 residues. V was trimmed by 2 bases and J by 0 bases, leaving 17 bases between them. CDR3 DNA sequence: TGTGCCAGCAGTTTAGTCTTTTCGGCGGATAGCTCTGGGGCCAACGTCCTGACTTTC. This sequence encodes CASSLVFSADSSGANVLTF.

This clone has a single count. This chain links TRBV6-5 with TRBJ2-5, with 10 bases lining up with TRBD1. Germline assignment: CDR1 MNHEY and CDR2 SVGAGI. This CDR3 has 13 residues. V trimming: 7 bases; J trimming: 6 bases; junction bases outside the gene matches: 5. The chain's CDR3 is CASTWDRGQTQYF. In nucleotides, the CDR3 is TGTGCCAGCACCTGGGACAGGGGTCAGACCCAGTACTTC.